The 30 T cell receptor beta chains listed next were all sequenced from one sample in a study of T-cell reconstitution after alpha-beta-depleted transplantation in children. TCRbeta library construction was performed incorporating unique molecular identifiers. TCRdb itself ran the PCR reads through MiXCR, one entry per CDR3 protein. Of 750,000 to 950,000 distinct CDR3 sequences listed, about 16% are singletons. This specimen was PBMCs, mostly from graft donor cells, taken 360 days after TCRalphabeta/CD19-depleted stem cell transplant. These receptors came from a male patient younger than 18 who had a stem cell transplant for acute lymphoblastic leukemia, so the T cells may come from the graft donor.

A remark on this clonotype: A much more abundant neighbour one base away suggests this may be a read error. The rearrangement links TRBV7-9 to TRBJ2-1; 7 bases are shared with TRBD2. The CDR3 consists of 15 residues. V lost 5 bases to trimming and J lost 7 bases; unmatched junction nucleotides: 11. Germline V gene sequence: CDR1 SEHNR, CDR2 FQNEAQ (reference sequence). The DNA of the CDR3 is TGTGCCAGCAGCCGGACTTGCGGGAGTAGGAATGAGCAGTTCTTC. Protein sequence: CASSRTCGSRNEQFF.

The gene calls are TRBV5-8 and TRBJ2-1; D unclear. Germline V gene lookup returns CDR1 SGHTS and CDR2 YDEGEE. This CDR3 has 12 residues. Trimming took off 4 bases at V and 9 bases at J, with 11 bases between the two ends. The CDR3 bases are TGTGCCAGCAGCGCTGGATACCTTGAGCAGTTCTTC. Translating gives CASSAGYLEQFF.

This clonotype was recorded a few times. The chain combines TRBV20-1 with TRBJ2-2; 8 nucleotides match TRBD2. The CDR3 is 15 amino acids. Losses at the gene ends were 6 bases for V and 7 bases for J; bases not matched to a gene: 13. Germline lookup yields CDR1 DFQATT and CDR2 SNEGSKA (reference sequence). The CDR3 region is CSAPKPGRAHGELFF. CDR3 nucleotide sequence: TGCAGTGCCCCCAAGCCCGGGAGGGCCCACGGGGAGCTGTTTTTT.

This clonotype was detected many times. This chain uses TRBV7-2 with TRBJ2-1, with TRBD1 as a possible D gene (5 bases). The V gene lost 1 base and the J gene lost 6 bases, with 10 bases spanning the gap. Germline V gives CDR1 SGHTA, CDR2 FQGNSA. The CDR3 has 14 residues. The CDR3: CASSLGITGNEQFF. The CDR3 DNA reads TGTGCCAGCAGCTTAGGGATAACAGGCAATGAGCAGTTCTTC.

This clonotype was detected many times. In nucleotides, the CDR3 is TGCGCCAGCAGGAGACAGACTAATGAAAAACTGTTTTTT. This encodes CASRRQTNEKLFF. The chain recombines TRBV5-1 with TRBJ1-4, with TRBD1 as a possible D gene (5 bases). The germline gives CDR1 SGHRS, CDR2 YFSETQ. CDR3 length: 13 amino acids. The germline V and J ends were trimmed by 5 bases and 2 bases, with 7 bases remaining between them. Combining the CDR3 with reference TRBV5-1 and TRBJ1-4 gives the whole variable domain KAGVTQTPRYLIKTRGQQVTLSCSPISGHRSVSWYQQTPGQGLQFLFEYFSETQRNKGNFPGRFSGRQFSNSRSEMNVSTLELGDSALYLCASRRQTNEKLFFGSGTQLSVL.

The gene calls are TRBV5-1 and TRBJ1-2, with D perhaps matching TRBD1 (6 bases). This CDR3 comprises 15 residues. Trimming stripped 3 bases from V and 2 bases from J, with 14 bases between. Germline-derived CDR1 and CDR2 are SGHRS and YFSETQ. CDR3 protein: CASSSKFRGNYGYTF. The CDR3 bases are TGCGCCAGCAGCTCAAAGTTCAGGGGAAACTATGGCTACACCTTC.

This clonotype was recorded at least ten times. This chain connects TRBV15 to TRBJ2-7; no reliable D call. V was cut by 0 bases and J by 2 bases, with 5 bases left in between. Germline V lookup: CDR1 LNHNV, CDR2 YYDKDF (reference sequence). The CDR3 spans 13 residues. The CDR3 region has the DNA TGTGCCACCAGCAGAGATCGGCCCTACGAGCAGTACTTC. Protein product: CATSRDRPYEQYF.

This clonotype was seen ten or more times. The CDR3 region is CSVDRYGARNTGELFF. The CDR3 DNA follows: TGCAGCGTTGATCGTTACGGGGCCAGGAACACCGGGGAGCTGTTTTTT. The chain uses TRBV29-1 and TRBJ2-2; D possibly matches TRBD1 or TRBD2 (5 bases each). Deletions cut 3 bases from V and 1 base from J, with 15 bases between. The CDR3 consists of 16 residues. CDR1 SQVTM and CDR2 ANQGSEA come from the germline V gene.

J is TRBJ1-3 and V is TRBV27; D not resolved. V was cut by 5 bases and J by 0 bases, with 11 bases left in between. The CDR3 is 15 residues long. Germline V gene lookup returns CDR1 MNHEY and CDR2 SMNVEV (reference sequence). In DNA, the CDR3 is TGTGCCAGCAGTGGTAGGGCTTCCTCTGGAAACACCATATATTTT. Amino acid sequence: CASSGRASSGNTIYF.

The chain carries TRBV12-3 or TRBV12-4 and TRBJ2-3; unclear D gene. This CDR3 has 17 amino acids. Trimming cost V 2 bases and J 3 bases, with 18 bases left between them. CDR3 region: CASSLIRVSSRTDTQYF. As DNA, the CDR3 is TGTGCCAGCAGTTTAATTAGGGTTTCCAGTAGGACAGATACGCAGTATTTT.

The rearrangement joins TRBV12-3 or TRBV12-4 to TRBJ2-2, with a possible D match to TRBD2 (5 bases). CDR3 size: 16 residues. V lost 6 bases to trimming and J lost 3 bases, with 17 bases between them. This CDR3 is CASREFREFYTGELFF. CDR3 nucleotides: TGTGCCAGCAGGGAGTTTAGGGAGTTCTACACCGGGGAGCTGTTTTTT.

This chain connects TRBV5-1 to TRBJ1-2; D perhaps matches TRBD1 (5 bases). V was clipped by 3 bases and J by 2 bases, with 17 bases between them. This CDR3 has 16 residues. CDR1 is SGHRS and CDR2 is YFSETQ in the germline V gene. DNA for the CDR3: TGCGCCAGCAGCTCAAGCGGCGACAGTTCGAACTATGGCTACACCTTC. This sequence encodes CASSSSGDSSNYGYTF. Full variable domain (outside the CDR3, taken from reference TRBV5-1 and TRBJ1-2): KAGVTQTPRYLIKTRGQQVTLSCSPISGHRSVSWYQQTPGQGLQFLFEYFSETQRNKGNFPGRFSGRQFSNSRSEMNVSTLELGDSALYLCASSSSGDSSNYGYTFGSGTRLTVV.

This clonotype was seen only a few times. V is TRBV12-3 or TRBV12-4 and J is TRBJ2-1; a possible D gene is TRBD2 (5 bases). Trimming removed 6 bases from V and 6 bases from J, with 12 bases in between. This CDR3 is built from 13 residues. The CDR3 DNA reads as TGTGCCAGCAGCCCTACTAGACTCAATGAGCAGTTCTTC. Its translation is CASSPTRLNEQFF.

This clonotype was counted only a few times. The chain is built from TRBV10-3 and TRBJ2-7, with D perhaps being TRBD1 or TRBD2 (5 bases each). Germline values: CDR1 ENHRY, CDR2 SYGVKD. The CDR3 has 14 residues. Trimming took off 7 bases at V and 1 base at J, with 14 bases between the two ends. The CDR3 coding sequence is TGTGCCATCAACTCAGGGAGAAGGTCCTACGAGCAGTACTTC. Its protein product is CAINSGRRSYEQYF.

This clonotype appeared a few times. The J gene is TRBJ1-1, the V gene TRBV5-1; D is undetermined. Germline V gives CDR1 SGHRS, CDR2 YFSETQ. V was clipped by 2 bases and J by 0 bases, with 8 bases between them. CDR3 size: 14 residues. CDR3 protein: CASSFGLVNTEAFF. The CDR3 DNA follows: TGCGCCAGCAGCTTCGGGTTGGTGAACACTGAAGCTTTCTTT.

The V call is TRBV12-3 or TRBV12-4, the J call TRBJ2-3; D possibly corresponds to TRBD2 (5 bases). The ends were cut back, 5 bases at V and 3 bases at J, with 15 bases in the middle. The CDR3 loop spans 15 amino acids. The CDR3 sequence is CASSPWAGPTDTQYF. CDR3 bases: TGTGCCAGCAGTCCTTGGGCGGGCCCGACAGATACGCAGTATTTT.

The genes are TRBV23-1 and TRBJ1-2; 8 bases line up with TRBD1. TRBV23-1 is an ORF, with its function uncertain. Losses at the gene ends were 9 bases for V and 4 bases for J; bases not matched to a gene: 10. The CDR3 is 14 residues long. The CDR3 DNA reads TGCGCCAGTGACCCGGGACAGGAATCCTATGGCTACACCTTC. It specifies CASDPGQESYGYTF.

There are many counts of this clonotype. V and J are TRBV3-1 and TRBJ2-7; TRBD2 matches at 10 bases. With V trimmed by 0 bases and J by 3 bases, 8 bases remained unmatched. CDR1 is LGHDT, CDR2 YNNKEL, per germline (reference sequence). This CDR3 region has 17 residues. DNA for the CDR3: TGTGCCAGCAGCCAAGATCGTGTTCTAGCGGGAGACTACGAGCAGTACTTC. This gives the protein CASSQDRVLAGDYEQYF.

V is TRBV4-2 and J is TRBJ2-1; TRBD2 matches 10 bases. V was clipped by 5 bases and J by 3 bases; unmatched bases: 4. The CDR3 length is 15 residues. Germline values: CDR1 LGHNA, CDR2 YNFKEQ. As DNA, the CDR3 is TGTGCCAGCAGCTTCGGACTAGCGGACTACAATGAGCAGTTCTTC. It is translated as CASSFGLADYNEQFF.

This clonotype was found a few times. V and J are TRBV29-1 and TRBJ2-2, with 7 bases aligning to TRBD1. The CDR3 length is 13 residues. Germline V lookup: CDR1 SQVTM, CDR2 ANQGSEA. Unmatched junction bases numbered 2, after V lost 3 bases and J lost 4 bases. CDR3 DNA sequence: TGCAGCGTTGACAGACAGGGCACCGGGGAGCTGTTTTTT. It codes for CSVDRQGTGELFF.

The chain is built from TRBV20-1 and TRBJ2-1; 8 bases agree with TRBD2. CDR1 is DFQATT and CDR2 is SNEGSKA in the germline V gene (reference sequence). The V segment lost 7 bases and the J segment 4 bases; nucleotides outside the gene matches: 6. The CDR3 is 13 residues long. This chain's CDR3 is CSVGLALYNEQFF. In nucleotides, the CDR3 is TGCAGTGTTGGACTAGCCCTTTACAATGAGCAGTTCTTC.

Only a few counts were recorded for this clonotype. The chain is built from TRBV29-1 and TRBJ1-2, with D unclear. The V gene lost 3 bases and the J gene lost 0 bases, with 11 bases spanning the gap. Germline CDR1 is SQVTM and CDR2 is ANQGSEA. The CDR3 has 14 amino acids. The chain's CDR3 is CSVDSGSANYGYTF. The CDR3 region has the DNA TGCAGCGTTGATTCGGGATCCGCTAACTATGGCTACACCTTC.

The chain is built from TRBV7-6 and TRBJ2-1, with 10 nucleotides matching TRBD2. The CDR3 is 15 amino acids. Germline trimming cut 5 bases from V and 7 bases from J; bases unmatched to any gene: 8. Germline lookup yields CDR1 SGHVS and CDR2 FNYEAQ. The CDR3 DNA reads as TGTGCCAGCAGCCTACTAGCGGGGCCCCTTAATGAGCAGTTCTTC. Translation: CASSLLAGPLNEQFF.

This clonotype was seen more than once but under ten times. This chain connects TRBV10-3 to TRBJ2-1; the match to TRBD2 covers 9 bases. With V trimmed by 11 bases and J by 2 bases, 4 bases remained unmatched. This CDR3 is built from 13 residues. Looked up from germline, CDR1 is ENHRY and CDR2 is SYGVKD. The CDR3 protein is CAVSGSPYNEQFF. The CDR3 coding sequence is TGTGCCGTTAGCGGGAGCCCCTACAATGAGCAGTTCTTC.

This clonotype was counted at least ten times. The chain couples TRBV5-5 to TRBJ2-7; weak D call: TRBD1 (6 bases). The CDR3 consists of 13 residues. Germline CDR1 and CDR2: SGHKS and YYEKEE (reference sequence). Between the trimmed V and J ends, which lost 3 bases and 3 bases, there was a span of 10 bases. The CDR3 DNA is TGTGCCAGCAGCTGGACAGCTTTCTACGAGCAGTACTTC. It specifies CASSWTAFYEQYF.

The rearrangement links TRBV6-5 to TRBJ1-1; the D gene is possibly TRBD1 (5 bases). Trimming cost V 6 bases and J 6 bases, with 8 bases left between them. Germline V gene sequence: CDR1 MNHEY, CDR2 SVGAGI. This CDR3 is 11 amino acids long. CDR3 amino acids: CASREGPEAFF. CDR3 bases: TGTGCCAGCAGGGAGGGACCTGAAGCTTTCTTT.

The chain's CDR3 is CASSTILAASYEQYF. The DNA for the CDR3 is TGTGCCAGCAGCACCATACTAGCGGCCTCCTACGAGCAGTACTTC. This chain uses TRBV7-9 with TRBJ2-7; TRBD2 agrees at 8 bases. V shed 5 bases and J 0 bases; nucleotides not matched to a gene: 6. Germline V gives CDR1 SEHNR, CDR2 FQNEAQ (reference sequence). This CDR3 has 15 residues.

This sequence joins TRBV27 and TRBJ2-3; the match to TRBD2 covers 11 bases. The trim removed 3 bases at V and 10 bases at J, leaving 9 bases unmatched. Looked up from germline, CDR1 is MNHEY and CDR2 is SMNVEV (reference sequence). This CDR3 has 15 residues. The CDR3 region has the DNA TGTGCCAGCAGTTTTCAGCTAGCGGGAGGCTTTGCGCAGTATTTT. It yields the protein CASSFQLAGGFAQYF.

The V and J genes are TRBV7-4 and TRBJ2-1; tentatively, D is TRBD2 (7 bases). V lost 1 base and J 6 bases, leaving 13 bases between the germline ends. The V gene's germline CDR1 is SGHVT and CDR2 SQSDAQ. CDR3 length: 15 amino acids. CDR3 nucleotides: TGTGCCAGCAGCTTAGGGGGAGGGGGTGGCAATGAGCAGTTCTTC. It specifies CASSLGGGGGNEQFF.

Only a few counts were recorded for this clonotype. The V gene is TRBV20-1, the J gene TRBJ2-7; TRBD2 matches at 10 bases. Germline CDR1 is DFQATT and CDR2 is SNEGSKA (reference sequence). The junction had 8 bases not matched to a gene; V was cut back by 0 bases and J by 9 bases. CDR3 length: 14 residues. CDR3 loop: CSAREGAGGPMQYF. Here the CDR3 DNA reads TGCAGTGCTAGAGAGGGAGCGGGAGGGCCAATGCAGTACTTC.